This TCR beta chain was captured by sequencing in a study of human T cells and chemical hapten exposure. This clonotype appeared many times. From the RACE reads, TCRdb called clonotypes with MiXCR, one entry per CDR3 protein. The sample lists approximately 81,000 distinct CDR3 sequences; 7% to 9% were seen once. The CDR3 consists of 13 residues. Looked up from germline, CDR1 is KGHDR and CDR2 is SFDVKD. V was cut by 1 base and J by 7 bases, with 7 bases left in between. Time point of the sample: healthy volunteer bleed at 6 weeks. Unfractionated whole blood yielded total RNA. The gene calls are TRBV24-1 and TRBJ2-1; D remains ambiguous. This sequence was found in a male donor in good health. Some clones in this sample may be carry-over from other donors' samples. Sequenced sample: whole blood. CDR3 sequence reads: CATSDLWGNEQFF. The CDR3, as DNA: TGTGCCACCAGTGATTTATGGGGAAATGAGCAGTTCTTC.